This is a list of T cell receptor beta chains from one sample in a study of response to subunit inactivated influenza vaccine. TCRdb re-analysed the RT-PCR reads in MiXCR, keeping a single row per CDR3 protein. The sample shows under 800,000 distinct CDR3 sequences, 14% of them seen only once. Material: PBMCs from blood, obtained 14 to 15 days before vaccination. These receptor sequences come from a man aged 45-65 years who received an inactivated influenza vaccine. Both conserved end residues are part of each CDR3. D genes are given only for firm matches. Clone size is stated in some rows and not others, as once, few, many or a class when expanded.

clone_size	d_call	j_call	v_call	cdr3_aa	cdr3_nt
few	-	TRBJ1-5	TRBV19	CASSLSGRDLVTYSNQPQHF	TGTGCCAGTAGTCTGAGCGGCCGGGACCTAGTAACCTATAGCAATCAGCCCCAGCATTTT
many	-	TRBJ2-7	TRBV11-1	CASSPSSGFYHEQYF	TGTGCCAGCAGCCCGAGTTCCGGGTTCTACCACGAGCAGTACTTC
few	-	TRBJ1-2	TRBV27	CASSPQPGQVLTYGYTF	TGTGCCAGCAGTCCCCAACCGGGACAAGTACTAACTTATGGCTACACCTTC
-	-	TRBJ2-7	TRBV15	CATSRDLGPRTYEQYF	TGTGCCACCAGCAGAGATTTGGGGCCCAGAACCTACGAGCAGTACTTC
-	TRBD1	TRBJ1-1	TRBV20-1	CSASRTGGDAFF	TGCAGTGCTAGCAGGACAGGGGGCGACGCTTTCTTT
many	-	TRBJ1-3	TRBV4-2	CASSQEAGSGNTIYF	TGTGCCAGCAGCCAAGAGGCGGGTTCCGGAAACACCATATATTTT
-	-	TRBJ2-1	TRBV7-8	CASSLPQGYTDEQFF	TGTGCCAGCAGCTTACCTCAGGGATACACCGATGAGCAGTTCTTC
-	-	TRBJ1-2	TRBV7-9	CASSFRVDDGYTF	TGTGCCAGCAGCTTCAGGGTAGACGATGGCTACACCTTC
few	TRBD1	TRBJ1-4	TRBV7-9	CASSPPGQAEKLFF	TGTGCCAGCAGCCCCCCGGGACAGGCTGAAAAACTGTTTTTT
few	-	TRBJ2-5	TRBV6-1	CASSEARNLRETQYF	TGTGCCAGCAGTGAAGCGCGAAACCTCCGGGAAACCCAGTACTTC
many	TRBD1	TRBJ1-1	TRBV20-1	CSALIGQGRTEAFF	TGCAGTGCTCTTATCGGACAGGGACGTACTGAAGCTTTCTTT
-	TRBD2	TRBJ2-1	TRBV4-3	CASSRDAASGTYNEQFF	TGCGCCAGCAGCCGAGACGCGGCTAGCGGGACATACAATGAGCAGTTCTTC
once	TRBD1	TRBJ2-7	TRBV18	CASSQKGTGEQYF	TGTGCCAGCTCACAAAAGGGGACAGGCGAGCAGTACTTC
few	-	TRBJ2-4	TRBV18	CASSPSPGEKGLAKNIQYF	TGTGCCAGCTCACCTTCCCCTGGGGAGAAGGGTTTAGCCAAAAACATTCAGTACTTC
few	-	TRBJ1-5	TRBV4-1	CASSQAGVGNQPQHF	TGCGCCAGCAGCCAAGCAGGGGTGGGCAATCAGCCCCAGCATTTT
-	TRBD1	TRBJ1-1	TRBV28	CASSSPGQGTPEAFF	TGTGCCAGCAGTTCCCCCGGACAGGGGACCCCTGAAGCTTTCTTT
few	-	TRBJ1-2	TRBV7-2	CASSFLRNGYGYTF	TGTGCCAGCAGCTTTTTACGTAACGGCTATGGCTACACCTTC
many	TRBD1	TRBJ1-1	TRBV12-3/TRBV12-4	CASSPYRGTEAFF	TGTGCCAGCAGTCCCTACAGGGGTACTGAAGCTTTCTTT
many	-	TRBJ1-1	TRBV27	CASSYYSTTEAFF	TGTGCCAGCAGTTATTATTCGACCACTGAAGCTTTCTTT
few	TRBD1	TRBJ2-7	TRBV5-1	CASSLQPGGYEQYF	TGCGCCAGCAGCTTGCAACCAGGGGGCTACGAGCAGTACTTC
few	-	TRBJ1-5	TRBV11-2	CASSFSSSGWGNGVKEAQHF	TGTGCCAGCAGTTTTTCTTCCTCTGGTTGGGGGAACGGGGTAAAGGAGGCCCAGCATTTT
-	TRBD2	TRBJ2-1	TRBV3-1	CARCFSGTSGASYNEQFF	TGTGCCCGCTGTTTTTCCGGGACTAGCGGAGCCTCCTACAATGAGCAGTTCTTC
many	-	TRBJ2-7	TRBV18	CASSPGSGYEQYF	TGTGCCAGCTCACCCGGTAGCGGATACGAGCAGTACTTC
-	-	TRBJ1-1	TRBV7-9	CATVGGLGTEAFF	TGTGCCACAGTTGGAGGGTTAGGTACTGAAGCTTTCTTT
many	-	TRBJ2-1	TRBV7-6	CASSRSGAGGINEQFF	TGTGCCAGCAGCAGGTCGGGGGCAGGGGGGATCAATGAGCAGTTCTTC
-	-	TRBJ1-6	TRBV11-2	CASSPPGFNSPLHF	TGTGCCAGCAGCCCCCCGGGATTCAATTCACCCCTCCACTTT
few	-	TRBJ1-4	TRBV5-1	CASSLATSEKLFF	TGCGCCAGCAGCTTGGCCACAAGTGAAAAACTGTTTTTT
-	-	TRBJ2-5	TRBV6-2/TRBV6-3	CASMGSQETQYF	TGTGCCAGCATGGGATCTCAAGAGACCCAGTACTTC
-	TRBD2	TRBJ2-5	TRBV19	CASGLAGLYQETQYF	TGTGCCAGCGGACTAGCGGGGCTCTATCAAGAGACCCAGTACTTC
many	TRBD1	TRBJ1-3	TRBV11-2	CASSQYRGRLGNTIYF	TGTGCCAGCAGCCAGTACAGGGGGCGACTTGGAAACACCATATATTTT
few	-	TRBJ2-7	TRBV7-6	CASSLERGIIQYF	TGTGCCAGCAGCTTAGAGAGAGGGATAATCCAGTACTTC
-	-	TRBJ2-1	TRBV6-2/TRBV6-3	CASSYSSTDEQFF	TGTGCCAGCAGTTACTCCTCCACGGATGAGCAGTTCTTC
few	-	TRBJ2-1	TRBV20-1	CSAWTVSLSYNEQFF	TGCAGTGCCTGGACAGTGAGTCTCTCCTACAATGAGCAGTTCTTC